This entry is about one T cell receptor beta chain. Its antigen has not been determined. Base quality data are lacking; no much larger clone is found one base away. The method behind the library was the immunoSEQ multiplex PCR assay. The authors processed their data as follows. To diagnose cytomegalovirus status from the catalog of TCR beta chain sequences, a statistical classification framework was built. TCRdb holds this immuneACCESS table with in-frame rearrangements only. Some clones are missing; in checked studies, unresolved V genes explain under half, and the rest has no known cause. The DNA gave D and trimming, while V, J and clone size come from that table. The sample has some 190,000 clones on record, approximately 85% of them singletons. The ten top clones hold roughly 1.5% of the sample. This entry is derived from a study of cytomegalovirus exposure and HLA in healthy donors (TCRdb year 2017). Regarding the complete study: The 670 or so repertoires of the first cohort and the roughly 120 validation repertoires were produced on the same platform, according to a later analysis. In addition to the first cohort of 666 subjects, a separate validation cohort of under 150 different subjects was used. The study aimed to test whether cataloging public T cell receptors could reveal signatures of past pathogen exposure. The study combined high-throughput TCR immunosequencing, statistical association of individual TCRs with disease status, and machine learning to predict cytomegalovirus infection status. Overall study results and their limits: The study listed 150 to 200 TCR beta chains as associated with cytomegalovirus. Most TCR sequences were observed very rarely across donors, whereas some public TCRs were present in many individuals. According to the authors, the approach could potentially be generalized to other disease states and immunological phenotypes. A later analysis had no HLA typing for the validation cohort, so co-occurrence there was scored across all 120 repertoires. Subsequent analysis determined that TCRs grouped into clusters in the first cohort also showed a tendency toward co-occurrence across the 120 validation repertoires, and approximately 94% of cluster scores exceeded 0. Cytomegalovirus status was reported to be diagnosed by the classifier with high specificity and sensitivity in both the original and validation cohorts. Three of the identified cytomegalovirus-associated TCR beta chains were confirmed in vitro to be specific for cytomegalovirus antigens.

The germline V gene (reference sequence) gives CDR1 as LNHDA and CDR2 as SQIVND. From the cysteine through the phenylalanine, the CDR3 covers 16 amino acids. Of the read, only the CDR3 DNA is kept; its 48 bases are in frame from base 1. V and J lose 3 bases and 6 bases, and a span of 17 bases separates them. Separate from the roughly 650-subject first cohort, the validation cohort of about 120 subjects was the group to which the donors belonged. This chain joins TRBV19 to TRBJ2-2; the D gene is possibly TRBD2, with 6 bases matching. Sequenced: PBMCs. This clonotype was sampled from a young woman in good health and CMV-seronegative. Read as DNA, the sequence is TGTGCCAGTAGTATTGGTGGGCCTACGGGGGCCGGGGAGCTGTTTTTT. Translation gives CASSIGGPTGAGELFF.